This passage covers 23 T cell receptor beta chains from one sample sequenced in a study of blood T cell repertoires in COVID-19. Method: immunoSEQ multiplex PCR; TCRdb's copy keeps in-frame clones and lacks some. The sample has approximately 13,000 clones, approximately 88% seen once. The sequenced material came from peripheral blood. These receptors all come from a human donor with active COVID-19. The donor label of this sample is uncertain.

This rearrangement joins TRBV6-1 to TRBJ2-2, with 12 bases lining up with TRBD2. Unmatched junction bases numbered 1, after V lost 2 bases and J lost 6 bases. Germline CDR1 MNHNS, CDR2 SASEGT. This CDR3 spans 15 amino acids. The CDR3 nucleotides read TGTGCCAGCAGTGAACTAGCGGGGGGGCCCGGGGAGCTGTTTTTT. This translates into CASSELAGGPGELFF.

This chain joins TRBV6-5 and TRBJ2-1, with D perhaps TRBD1 (6 bases). The CDR3 runs 15 residues. The V gene lost 2 bases and the J gene lost 5 bases, with 13 bases spanning the gap. Germline CDR1 and CDR2: MNHEY and SVGAGI. The CDR3 here is CASSYSQGKNNEQFF. For the CDR3, the DNA is TGTGCCAGCAGTTACAGTCAGGGGAAAAACAATGAGCAGTTCTTC.

The gene calls are TRBV5-1 and TRBJ2-2, with a weak D call TRBD1 (5 bases). The length of the CDR3 is 15 residues. V lost 2 bases, J lost 1 base, and 9 bases lay in between. CDR1 is SGHRS, CDR2 YFSETQ, per germline. The CDR3 reads CASSFPQGNTGELFF. DNA for the CDR3: TGCGCCAGCAGCTTTCCCCAGGGGAACACCGGGGAGCTGTTTTTT.

This clone was found once. The gene calls are TRBV4-1 and TRBJ2-5; tentatively, D is TRBD2 (7 bases). The CDR3 spans 14 residues. The V gene's germline CDR1 is MGHRA and CDR2 YSYEKL. Between the trimmed V and J ends, which lost 4 bases and 5 bases, there was a span of 14 bases. DNA for the CDR3: TGCGCCAGCAGCCGTCCAGGGGAGGGGGAGACCCAGTACTTC. Translating it yields CASSRPGEGETQYF.

This clone turned up a few times. The chain employs TRBV7-2 and TRBJ1-5; no reliable D call. The germline gives CDR1 SGHTA, CDR2 FQGNSA. V lost 6 bases to trimming and J lost 7 bases, with 16 bases between them. CDR3 size: 14 residues. CDR3 coding DNA: TGTGCCAGCAGTCCCGGACTAAGAGGACAGCCCCAGCATTTT. This gives the protein CASSPGLRGQPQHF.

For this clone: The junction does not match germline at one end; this may be a read error. The chain combines TRBV29-1 with TRBJ1-1; no clear D gene. The CDR3 totals 10 residues. Germline-derived CDR1 and CDR2 are SQVTM and ANQGSEA. The CDR3 bases are TGCAGCGTTTTTGGCCCGCCGCTAGTCTTT. It is translated as CSVFGPPLVF.

This clone occurred a few times. V gene TRBV6-5 combines with J gene TRBJ1-6; D remains unclear. V was shortened by 0 bases and J by 14 bases, with 11 bases between the two germline ends. The CDR3 consists of 13 residues. Germline assignment: CDR1 MNHEY and CDR2 SVGAGI. The CDR3 here is CASSYSPGRALHF. The CDR3 bases are TGTGCCAGCAGTTACTCTCCGGGAAGGGCCCTCCACTTT.

CDR3: CAISFQPGQGIDSGELFF. CDR3 coding DNA: TGTGCCATCAGTTTTCAACCGGGACAGGGTATTGACAGCGGGGAGCTGTTTTTT. The chain couples TRBV10-3 to TRBJ2-2, with 9 bases aligning to TRBD1. With V trimmed by 5 bases and J by 7 bases, 17 bases remained unmatched. The CDR3 spans 18 residues. Germline lookup yields CDR1 ENHRY and CDR2 SYGVKD.

The V gene is TRBV4-2, the J gene TRBJ2-5; possibly TRBD2 for D (7 bases). The CDR3 has 15 amino acids. Per the germline V gene, CDR1 is LGHNA and CDR2 is YNFKEQ. Trimming shortened V by 4 bases and J by 1 base, and 13 bases separated the two germline ends. The CDR3 reads CASSRKGGGQETQYF. The CDR3 DNA sequence: TGTGCCAGCAGCCGAAAAGGGGGGGGCCAAGAGACCCAGTACTTC.

The chain joins TRBV11-2 to TRBJ1-4; 7 bases are a match to TRBD1. This CDR3 is built from 18 residues. The germline CDR1 and CDR2 sequences are SGHAT and FQNNGV. J gave up 0 bases and V 5 bases, and 12 bases lay outside the gene matches. CDR3 nucleotide sequence: TGTGCCAGCAGCCTGACAGGGCGCCGCGTGGCAACTAATGAAAAACTGTTTTTT. This gives the protein CASSLTGRRVATNEKLFF.

The V gene is TRBV15, the J gene TRBJ1-6, with TRBD1 matching 12 bases. The junction had 5 bases not matched to a gene; V was cut back by 1 base and J by 7 bases. The CDR3 covers 17 residues. CDR1 is LNHNV and CDR2 is YYDKDF in the germline V gene (reference sequence). CDR3 in DNA: TGTGCCACCAGCAGAGGGGGACAGGGGGCGCGGAATTCACCCCTCCACTTT. It yields the protein CATSRGGQGARNSPLHF.

A single count supports this clone. At one boundary the junction diverges from the germline segment, which might be a read error. The chain's CDR3 is CATSKTPADRDRGF. CDR3 sequence (DNA): TGTGCCACCAGCAAAACCCCGGCAGATCGGGACAGAGGTTTT. This chain links TRBV15 with TRBJ1-4, with 7 bases that match TRBD1. The CDR3 consists of 14 residues. CDR1 and CDR2 (germline): LNHNV, YYDKDF (reference sequence).

V usage is TRBV20-1 and J usage is TRBJ2-1; 11 nucleotides line up with TRBD2. This CDR3 region has 13 residues. Per germline, CDR1 DFQATT and CDR2 SNEGSKA (reference sequence). The trim removed 3 bases at V and 11 bases at J, leaving 6 bases unmatched. The CDR3 nucleotides are TGCAGTGCTAGTACTAGCGGGAGAGTGAAGCAGTTCTTC. Translation: CSASTSGRVKQFF.

A note on this clone: One end of the junction varies from germline; a read error may be responsible. The chain employs TRBV10-2 and TRBJ2-1, with a weak D call TRBD1 (6 bases). This CDR3 contains 14 residues. The germline V gene has CDR1 WSHSY and CDR2 SAAADI. The CDR3 spells CASSEATGTPRTIF. The CDR3 DNA sequence: TGCGCCAGCAGTGAGGCAACCGGGACACCTCGAACGATCTTC.

CDR3 amino acids: CASSLSLGPSAEAFF. The CDR3 nucleotides read TGTGCCAGCAGCTTATCCCTTGGGCCGAGTGCTGAAGCTTTCTTT. J is TRBJ1-1 and V is TRBV7-2; D is undetermined. Germline-derived CDR1 and CDR2 are SGHTA and FQGNSA. This CDR3 is built from 15 residues. The V gene lost 2 bases and the J gene lost 6 bases, with 16 bases spanning the gap.

The chain combines TRBV3-1 (or the pseudogene TRBV3-2) with TRBJ1-2, with D maybe TRBD1 (6 bases). From germline, CDR1 is LGHDT and CDR2 YNNKEL (reference sequence). The CDR3 covers 17 residues. V shed 4 bases and J shed 7 bases, with 25 bases lying between them. The CDR3 nucleotides are TGTGCCAGCAGCCCCCCCCGGGGGGGCACTTATCGGGTTGGCTACACCTTC. Amino acid sequence: CASSPPRGGTYRVGYTF.

The genes are TRBV27 and TRBJ1-1; a weak D match, TRBD1 (6 bases). The V end was cut by 6 bases, the J end by 1 base, with 15 bases between. Germline-derived CDR1 and CDR2 are MNHEY and SMNVEV (reference sequence). The CDR3 totals 15 residues. The CDR3 reads CASSPRQVTNTEAFF. CDR3 nucleotide sequence: TGTGCCAGCAGCCCTAGACAGGTGACGAACACTGAAGCTTTCTTT.

This clone has a single count. J is TRBJ1-2 and V is TRBV6-5, with 12 nucleotides matching TRBD1. Unmatched junction bases numbered 3, after V lost 6 bases and J lost 4 bases. The germline gives CDR1 MNHEY, CDR2 SVGAGI. This CDR3 has 14 residues. In DNA, the CDR3 is TGTGCCAGCAGGGGGACAGGGGGCACCTATGGCTACACCTTC. This gives the protein CASRGTGGTYGYTF.

The CDR3: CASSHITGLDQPQHF. Written as DNA, the CDR3 is TGTGCCAGCTCACACATAACAGGGTTGGATCAGCCCCAGCATTTT. The chain uses TRBV19 and TRBJ1-5; maybe TRBD1 (6 bases). The CDR3 is made up of 15 amino acids. Germline CDR1 is LNHDA and CDR2 is SQIVND (reference sequence). V lost 9 bases to trimming and J lost 5 bases, with 20 bases between them.

J is TRBJ2-3 and V is TRBV7-9; D remains ambiguous. The germline V gene encodes CDR1 SEHNR and CDR2 FQNEAQ (reference sequence). The CDR3 runs 12 residues. The germline V and J ends were trimmed by 5 bases and 0 bases, with 3 bases remaining between them. CDR3 in amino acids: CASSLSTDTQYF. The DNA of the CDR3 is TGTGCCAGCAGCCTAAGCACAGATACGCAGTATTTT.

This chain connects TRBV11-3 to TRBJ2-5; 7 bases are shared with TRBD1. V lost 4 bases, J lost 5 bases, and 10 bases stayed unmatched. Germline V gene lookup returns CDR1 SGHNT and CDR2 YENEEA. The CDR3 spans 15 residues. The CDR3 reads CASSSEQGFRETQYF. DNA for the CDR3: TGTGCCAGCAGCTCAGAACAGGGGTTTAGGGAGACCCAGTACTTC.

This chain uses TRBV11-3 with TRBJ2-1; 10 nucleotides match TRBD2. Germline V gene data show CDR1 as SGHNT and CDR2 as YENEEA. CDR3 length: 16 residues. With 5 bases clipped from V and 4 bases from J, the junction kept 8 bases outside the gene matches. The CDR3 spells CASSTRGSGGYNEQFF. As DNA, the CDR3 is TGTGCCAGCAGCACGAGGGGTAGCGGGGGGTACAATGAGCAGTTCTTC.

The gene calls are TRBV5-5 and TRBJ2-5, with D unclear. The CDR3 spans 13 residues. V was shortened by 0 bases and J by 2 bases, with 5 bases between the two germline ends. The germline V gene encodes CDR1 SGHKS and CDR2 YYEKEE (reference sequence). The CDR3: CASSLDGQETQYF. DNA of the CDR3: TGTGCCAGCAGCTTGGACGGTCAAGAGACCCAGTACTTC.